This T cell receptor (beta chain) was sequenced during a study of T and B cells in COVID-19 patients (dated by TCRdb to the early 2020s). About the investigation overall: Using TRB and IGH repertoire sequencing of peripheral blood, the study characterized adaptive immunity in COVID-19 patients who had active infection or had recovered. The recovered cohort included some 18 patients who contributed about 21 samples, and most of those patients had mild to moderate COVID-19 that was managed on an outpatient basis. The recovered cohort had a median age of roughly 35 years, compared with around 70 years in the active-infection cohort. Of the approximately 21 patients in the active-infection cohort, approximately eleven were critically ill and needed mechanical ventilation or ECMO. Of the approximately 22 patients in the active-infection cohort, 15 to 19 had comorbidities associated with unfavorable COVID-19 outcome. Over 8 million TCR sequences were analysed from a TCR and BCR sequence repository that comprised approximately 37 patients and 65 or so time points. Because samples were available both during active disease and after recovery, two patients were counted in both the recovered and the active cohorts. An age-matched reference group of roughly 40 healthy donors negative for COVID-19 antibodies was used as the comparison for repertoire analyses. As many as 9 follow-up blood samples were collected from each patient, and in some individuals these samples spanned different disease stages. The paper's findings and limits, for the study overall: The reported TCR clusters were stated to require prospective validation before clinical use. The recovered cohort had roughly 2,300 exclusive TCR clusters, including around 30 low-pGen clusters. The size of the cohort was considered insufficient for assessing HLA contributions to COVID-19 susceptibility or severity. TRB repertoires were highly clonal in active COVID-19, whereas diversity and richness at recovery rose above healthy donor levels. Specific T cell subsets (CD4+/Treg/CD8+) and sorted SARS-CoV-2-responsive or tetramer+ T cells had not yet been sequenced, and these experiments were ongoing. Few blood samples were available from mildly ill patients while symptoms were present or from severe cases at early time points. Patients with COVID-19 were reported to show strongly skewed TRBV/TRBJ gene usage.

TRB repertoires were amplified from approximately 250-500 ng of genomic DNA extracted from blood. From its cysteine to its phenylalanine, the CDR3 spans 16 amino acids. Kept here is only the CDR3 DNA, which spans 48 bases and is read in frame from base 1. CDR1 is given as KGHDR and CDR2 as SFDVKD, both from the germline V gene. Trimming removed 6 bases from V and 1 base from J, leaving 17 bases between the germline ends. As regards this clonotype: Its binding antigen is unknown. Per-nucleotide qualities are absent, and no much larger clonotype sits a single base away.

These reads were obtained on an Illumina MiSeq. Multiplex PCR with BIOMED2 TRB-A/B primer pools was used to amplify TRB rearrangements. Illumina-compatible adapters and 7-nucleotide sample barcodes were attached to the amplicons in two consecutive PCRs. All library PCRs used Phusion HS II polymerase. The amplicons were purified from gel with the NucleoSpin Gel and PCR Clean-up kit, measured on Qubit, and then pooled at roughly 3.7 nM. Amplicon pool quality was checked on an Agilent 2100 Bioanalyzer before Illumina next-generation sequencing. In the authors' own workflow: Annotation of TRB rearrangements was performed with MiXCR 3.0.8 using the default MiXCR reference library. Non-productive reads and sequences with fewer than 2 reads were removed, and every unique CDR3 nucleotide sequence was treated as one clone. Clonality, diversity, richness and V-J gene usage were computed in R 3.5.1. GLIPH2 was used for TCR clustering by CDR3 similarity, and generation probabilities were calculated by OLGA. Only GLIPH2 clusters containing at least four unique TCR clonotypes present in at least three individuals were kept. TCRdb reprocessed the public reads (quality trimming at Q25 with fastp, clone calling with MiXCR) and kept in-frame beta chains. Under each unique CDR3 protein, matching rows form one entry showing the most common genes and DNA. The V and J calls and clone size come from TCRdb's table, not from the authors' own analysis. The sample records 20,000 or so distinct CDR3 sequences, roughly 29% of which are singletons. The leading ten clones occupy around 2.1% of the sample.

The rearrangement joined TRBV24-1 to TRBJ1-2, with TRBD1 as a weak D call on 6 bases. This receptor was taken from a human donor who had recovered from COVID-19. Sequenced input: blood. The CDR3 is CATSSDGQGGNYGYTF. The DNA reads as follows: TGTGCCACCAGTTCCGATGGTCAAGGGGGTAACTATGGCTACACCTTC.